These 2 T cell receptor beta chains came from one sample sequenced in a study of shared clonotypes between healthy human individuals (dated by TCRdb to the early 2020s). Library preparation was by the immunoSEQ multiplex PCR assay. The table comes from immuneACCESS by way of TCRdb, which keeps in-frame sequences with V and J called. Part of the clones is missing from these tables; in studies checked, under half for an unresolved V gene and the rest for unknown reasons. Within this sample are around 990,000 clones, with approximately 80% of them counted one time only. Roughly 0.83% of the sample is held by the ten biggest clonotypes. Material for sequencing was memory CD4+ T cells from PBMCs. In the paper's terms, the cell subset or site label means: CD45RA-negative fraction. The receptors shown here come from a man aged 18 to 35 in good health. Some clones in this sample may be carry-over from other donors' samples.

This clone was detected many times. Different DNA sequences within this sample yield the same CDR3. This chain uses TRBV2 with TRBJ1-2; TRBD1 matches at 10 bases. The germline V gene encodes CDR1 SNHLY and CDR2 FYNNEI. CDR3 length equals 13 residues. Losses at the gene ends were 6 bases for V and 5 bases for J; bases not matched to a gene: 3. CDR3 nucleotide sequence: TGTGCCAGCAGCGGGACAGGGGATTATGGCTACACCTTC. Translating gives CASSGTGDYGYTF.

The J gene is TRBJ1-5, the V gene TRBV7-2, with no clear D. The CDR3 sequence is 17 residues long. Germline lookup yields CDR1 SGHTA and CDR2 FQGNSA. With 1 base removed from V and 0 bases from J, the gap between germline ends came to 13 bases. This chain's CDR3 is CASSLEGRYYSNQPQHF. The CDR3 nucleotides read TGTGCCAGCAGCTTAGAGGGCAGATACTATAGCAATCAGCCCCAGCATTTT.